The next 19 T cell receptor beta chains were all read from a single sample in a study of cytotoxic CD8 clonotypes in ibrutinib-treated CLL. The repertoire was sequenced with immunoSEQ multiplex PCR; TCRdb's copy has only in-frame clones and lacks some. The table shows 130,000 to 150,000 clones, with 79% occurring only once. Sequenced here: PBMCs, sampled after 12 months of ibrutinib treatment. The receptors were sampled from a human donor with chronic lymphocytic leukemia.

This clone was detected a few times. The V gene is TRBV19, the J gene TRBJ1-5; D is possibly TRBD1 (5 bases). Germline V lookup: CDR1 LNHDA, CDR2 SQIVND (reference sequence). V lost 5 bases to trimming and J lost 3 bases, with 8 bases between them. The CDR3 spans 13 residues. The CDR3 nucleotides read TGTGCCAGTAGTCGGGACCCCAATCAGCCCCAGCATTTT. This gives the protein CASSRDPNQPQHF.

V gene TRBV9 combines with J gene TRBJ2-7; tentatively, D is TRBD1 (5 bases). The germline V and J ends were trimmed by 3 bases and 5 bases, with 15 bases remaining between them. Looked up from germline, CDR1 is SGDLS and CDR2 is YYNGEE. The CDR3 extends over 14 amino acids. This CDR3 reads CASSGGTGFHEQYF. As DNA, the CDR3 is TGTGCCAGCAGCGGAGGAACAGGTTTTCACGAGCAGTACTTC.

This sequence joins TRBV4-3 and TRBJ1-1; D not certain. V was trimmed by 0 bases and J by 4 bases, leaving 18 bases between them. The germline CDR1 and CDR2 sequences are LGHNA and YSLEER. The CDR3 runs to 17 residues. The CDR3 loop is CASSQDSQGPSSTEAFF. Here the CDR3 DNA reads TGCGCCAGCAGCCAAGATTCGCAAGGACCCAGTAGCACTGAAGCTTTCTTT.

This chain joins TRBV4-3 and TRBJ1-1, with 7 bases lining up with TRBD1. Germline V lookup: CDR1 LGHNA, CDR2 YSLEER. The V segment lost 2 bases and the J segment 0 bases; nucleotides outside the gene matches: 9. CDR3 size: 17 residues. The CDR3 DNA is TGCGCCAGCAGCCAACAGACAGGGCGGGCCTTGAACACTGAAGCTTTCTTT. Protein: CASSQQTGRALNTEAFF.

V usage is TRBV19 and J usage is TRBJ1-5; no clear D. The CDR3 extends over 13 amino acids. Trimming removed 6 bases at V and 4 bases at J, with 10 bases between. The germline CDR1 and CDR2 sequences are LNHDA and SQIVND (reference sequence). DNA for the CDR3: TGTGCCAGTAGGAGGCAGTGGAATCAGCCCCAGCATTTT. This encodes CASRRQWNQPQHF.

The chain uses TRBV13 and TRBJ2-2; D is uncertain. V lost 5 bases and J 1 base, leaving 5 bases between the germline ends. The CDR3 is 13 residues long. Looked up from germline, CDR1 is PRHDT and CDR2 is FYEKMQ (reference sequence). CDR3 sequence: CASSLQNTGELFF. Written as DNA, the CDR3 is TGTGCCAGCAGCCTACAGAACACCGGGGAGCTGTTTTTT.

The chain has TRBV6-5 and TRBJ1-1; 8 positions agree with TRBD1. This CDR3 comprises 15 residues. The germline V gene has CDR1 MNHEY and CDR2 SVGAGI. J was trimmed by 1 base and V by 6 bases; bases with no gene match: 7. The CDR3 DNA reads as TGTGCCAGCAGCCTACACCAGGGGGCGAACACTGAAGCTTTCTTT. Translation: CASSLHQGANTEAFF.

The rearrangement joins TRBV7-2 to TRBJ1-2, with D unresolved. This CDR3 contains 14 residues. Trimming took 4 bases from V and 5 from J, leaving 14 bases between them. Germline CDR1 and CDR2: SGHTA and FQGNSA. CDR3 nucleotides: TGTGCCAGCAGCTCCCCGTCGGGAGGATATGGCTACACCTTC. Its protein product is CASSSPSGGYGYTF. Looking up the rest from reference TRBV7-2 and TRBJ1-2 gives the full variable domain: GAGVSQSPSNKVTEKGKDVELRCDPISGHTALYWYRQSLGQGLEFLIYFQGNSAPDKSGLPSDRFSAERTGGSVSTLTIQRTQQEDSAVYLCASSSPSGGYGYTFGSGTRLTVV.

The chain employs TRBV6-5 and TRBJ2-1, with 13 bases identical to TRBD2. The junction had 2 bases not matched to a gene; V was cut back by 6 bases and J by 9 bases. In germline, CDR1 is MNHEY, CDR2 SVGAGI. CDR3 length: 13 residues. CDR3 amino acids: CASRGLAGIEQFF. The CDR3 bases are TGTGCCAGCAGGGGACTAGCGGGAATTGAGCAGTTCTTC.

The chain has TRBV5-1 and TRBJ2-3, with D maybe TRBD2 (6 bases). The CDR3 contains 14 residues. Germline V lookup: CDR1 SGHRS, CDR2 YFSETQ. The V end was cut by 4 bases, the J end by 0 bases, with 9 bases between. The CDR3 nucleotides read TGCGCCAGCAGCACAAGCGGGAGCACAGATACGCAGTATTTT. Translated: CASSTSGSTDTQYF.

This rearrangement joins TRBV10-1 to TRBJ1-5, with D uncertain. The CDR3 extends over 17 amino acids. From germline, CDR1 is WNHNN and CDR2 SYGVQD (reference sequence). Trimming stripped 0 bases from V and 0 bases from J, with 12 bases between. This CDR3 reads CASSESSRTYSNQPQHF. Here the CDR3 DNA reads TGCGCCAGCAGTGAGTCGTCCAGGACGTATAGCAATCAGCCCCAGCATTTT.

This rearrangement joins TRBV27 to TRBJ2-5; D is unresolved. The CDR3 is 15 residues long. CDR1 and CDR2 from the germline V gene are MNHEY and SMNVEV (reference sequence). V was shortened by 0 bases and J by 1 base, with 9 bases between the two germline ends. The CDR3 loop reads CASSLSWQAQETQYF. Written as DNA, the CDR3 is TGTGCCAGCAGTTTATCGTGGCAGGCCCAAGAGACCCAGTACTTC.

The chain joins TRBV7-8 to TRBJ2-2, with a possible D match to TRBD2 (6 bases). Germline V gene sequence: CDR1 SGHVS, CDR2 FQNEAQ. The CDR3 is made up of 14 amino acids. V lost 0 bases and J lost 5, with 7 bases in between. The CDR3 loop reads CASSLALATGELFF. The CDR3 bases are TGTGCCAGCAGCTTAGCCCTAGCGACCGGGGAGCTGTTTTTT.

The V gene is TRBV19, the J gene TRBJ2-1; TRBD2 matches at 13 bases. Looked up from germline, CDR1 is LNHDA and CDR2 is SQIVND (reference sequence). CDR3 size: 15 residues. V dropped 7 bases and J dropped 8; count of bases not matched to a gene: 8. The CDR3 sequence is CASTRLAGGGDEQFF. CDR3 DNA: TGTGCCAGTACTAGACTAGCGGGAGGAGGGGATGAGCAGTTCTTC.

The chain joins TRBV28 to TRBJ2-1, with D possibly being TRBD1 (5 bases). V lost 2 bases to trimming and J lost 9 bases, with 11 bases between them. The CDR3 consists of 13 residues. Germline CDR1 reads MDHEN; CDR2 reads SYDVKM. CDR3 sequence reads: CASSLTGVGEQFF. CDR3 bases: TGTGCCAGCAGTTTAACAGGAGTAGGTGAGCAGTTCTTC.

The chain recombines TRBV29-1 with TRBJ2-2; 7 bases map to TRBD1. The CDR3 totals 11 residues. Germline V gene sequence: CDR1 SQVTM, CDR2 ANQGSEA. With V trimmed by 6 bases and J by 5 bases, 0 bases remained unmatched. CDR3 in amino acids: CSVQGTGELFF. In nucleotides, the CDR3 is TGCAGCGTACAGGGGACCGGGGAGCTGTTTTTT.

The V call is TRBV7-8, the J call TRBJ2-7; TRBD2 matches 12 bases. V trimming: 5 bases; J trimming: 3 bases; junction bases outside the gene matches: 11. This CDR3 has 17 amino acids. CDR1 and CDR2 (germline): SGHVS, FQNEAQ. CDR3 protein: CASSPGLAGSFLYEQYF. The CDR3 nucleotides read TGTGCCAGCAGCCCGGGACTAGCGGGCTCCTTTCTCTACGAGCAGTACTTC.

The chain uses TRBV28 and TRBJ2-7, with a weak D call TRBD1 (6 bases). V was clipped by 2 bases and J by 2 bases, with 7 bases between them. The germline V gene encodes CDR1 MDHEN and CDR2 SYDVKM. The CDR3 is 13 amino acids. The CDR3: CASSLGQPYEQYF. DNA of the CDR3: TGTGCCAGCAGTTTAGGACAGCCCTACGAGCAGTACTTC.

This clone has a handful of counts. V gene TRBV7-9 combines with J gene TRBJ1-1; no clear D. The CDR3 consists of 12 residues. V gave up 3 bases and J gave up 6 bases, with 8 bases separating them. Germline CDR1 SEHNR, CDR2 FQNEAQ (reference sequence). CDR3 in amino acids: CASSFTSPEAFF. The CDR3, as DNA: TGTGCCAGCAGCTTTACGTCCCCTGAAGCTTTCTTT.